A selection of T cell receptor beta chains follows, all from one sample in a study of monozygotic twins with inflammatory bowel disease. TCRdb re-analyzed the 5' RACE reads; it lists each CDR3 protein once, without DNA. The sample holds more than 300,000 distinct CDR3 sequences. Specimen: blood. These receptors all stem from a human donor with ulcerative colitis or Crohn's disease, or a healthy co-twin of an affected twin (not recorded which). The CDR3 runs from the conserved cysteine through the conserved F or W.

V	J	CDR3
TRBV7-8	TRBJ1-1	CASSHRGQPDTEAFF
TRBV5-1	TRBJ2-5	CASSTSGGTETQYF
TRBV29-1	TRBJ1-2	CSVDSPQTNYGYTF
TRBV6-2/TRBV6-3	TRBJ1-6	CASSYEGYRPTNDSPLHF
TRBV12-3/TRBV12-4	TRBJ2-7	CASSLVRGQQSYEQYF
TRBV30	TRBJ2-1	CAWSWTSGRDEQFF
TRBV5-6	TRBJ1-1	CASSMVTGVSSEAFF
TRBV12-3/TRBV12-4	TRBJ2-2	CASSSADLGQGYGGELFF
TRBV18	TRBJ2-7	CASSPGASKSYEQYF
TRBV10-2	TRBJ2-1	CASSESKSRQAPYNEQFF
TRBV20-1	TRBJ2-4	CSARDVLRTGGRKNMQYF
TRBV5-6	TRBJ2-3	CASSFPESLSTDTQYF
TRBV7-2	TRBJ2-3	CATALAGGYTDTQYF
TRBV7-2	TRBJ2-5	CASSLDWQETQYF
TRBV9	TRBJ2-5	CASSVDEGGRQETQYF
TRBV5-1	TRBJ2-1	CASSLRLAGNNEQFF
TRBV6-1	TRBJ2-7	CAGVGGARAGYEQYF
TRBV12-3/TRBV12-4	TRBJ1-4	CASSLGTGFATNEKLFF
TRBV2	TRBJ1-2	CASNSGQGNYGYTF
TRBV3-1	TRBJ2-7	CASRPGGTATYEQYF
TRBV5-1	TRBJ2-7	CASSRGALTYEQYF
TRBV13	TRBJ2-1	CASSQPTNEQFF
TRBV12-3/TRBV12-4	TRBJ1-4	CASSPTDRGVSKKLFF
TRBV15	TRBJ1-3	CATSRDQGSGNTIYF
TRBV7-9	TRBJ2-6	CASSQNVNGANVLTF
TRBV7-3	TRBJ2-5	CASSLNHGTLGETQYF
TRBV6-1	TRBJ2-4	CASSRGGQLAKNIQYF
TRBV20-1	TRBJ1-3	CSARDEGNTIYF
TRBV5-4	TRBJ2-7	CASAQGQDYEQYF
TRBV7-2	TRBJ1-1	CASSFAVWTEAFF
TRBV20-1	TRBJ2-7	CSACRQANSYEQYF
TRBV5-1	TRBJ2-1	CASSSGGSYNEQFF